This TCR beta chain was observed in a study of CD8+ T cells in alopecia areata. Findings and limits, study-wide: Scalp data also include sequences from resident alphabeta T cells of normal skin. Patients shared TCRs less clearly than mice did, possibly owing to HLA. More clonal than normal scalp was lesional scalp, particularly alopecia totalis/universalis.

About this clone: What it binds is unknown.

Trimming left V 0 bases short and J 7 bases short, with 13 bases between. Germline V lookup: CDR1 MNHEY, CDR2 SVGAGI. CDR3 length: 14 amino acids. Using a FACSAria, the CD4+ and CD8+ T cells were sorted from the PBMCs. cDNA prepared by RNA extraction and subsequent reverse transcription served as the template for sequencing. Only in-frame clones appear in the TCRdb table, and some are missing; sequencing was by immunoSEQ multiplex PCR. In the table there are 200,000 or so clones, roughly 50% of which are singletons. The clonotype comes from a human donor in good health. The genes are TRBV6-5 and TRBJ2-7; TRBD2 is a possible D gene (5 bases). What was sequenced was CD8+ T cells sorted from blood. CDR3 coding DNA: TGTGCCAGCAGTTACTCCGGCCAGAGGGTTGAGCAGTACTTC. Its translation is CASSYSGQRVEQYF.